This T cell receptor beta chain emerged from a study of blood T cell repertoires in COVID-19. About the study: Whether acute or convalescent, the COVID-19 samples came from the United States, Italy and Spain. T cells, B-cell-depleted T cells, or PBMCs provided the cDNA or gDNA that served as material.

Germline lookup yields CDR1 MDHEN and CDR2 SYDVKM. V shed 3 bases, J shed 6 bases, and the junction held 6 bases outside the gene matches. The CDR3 contains 14 residues. Authors' processing steps: Amplified reference gene primers provided the basis for estimating nucleated cell counts. TCRdb keeps only in-frame clones here, not all; method: immunoSEQ multiplex PCR. That table is the source of V, J and clone size, and D and trimming were worked out from the DNA. The sample lists around 300,000 clones, 80% to 90% seen once, with 1% in the top ten. V is TRBV28 and J is TRBJ2-7; 9 bases align to TRBD1. The clonotype originates from a man in his forties or fifties with active or convalescent COVID-19. The sequenced sample was peripheral blood. The chain's CDR3 is CASSLGTGLREQYF. The CDR3 region has the DNA TGTGCCAGCAGTTTGGGGACAGGGCTTCGCGAGCAGTACTTC.